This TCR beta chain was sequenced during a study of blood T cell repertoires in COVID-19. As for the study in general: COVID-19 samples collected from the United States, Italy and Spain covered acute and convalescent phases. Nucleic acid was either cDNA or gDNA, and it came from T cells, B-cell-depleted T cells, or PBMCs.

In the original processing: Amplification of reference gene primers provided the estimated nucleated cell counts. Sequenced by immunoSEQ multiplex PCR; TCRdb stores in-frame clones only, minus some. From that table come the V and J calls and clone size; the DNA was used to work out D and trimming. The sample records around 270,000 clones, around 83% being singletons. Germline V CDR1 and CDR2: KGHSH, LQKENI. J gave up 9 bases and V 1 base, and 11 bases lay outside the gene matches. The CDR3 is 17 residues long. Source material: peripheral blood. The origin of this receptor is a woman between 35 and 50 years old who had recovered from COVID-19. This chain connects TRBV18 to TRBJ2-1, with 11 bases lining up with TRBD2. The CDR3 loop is CASSPLAGGPRQGEQFF. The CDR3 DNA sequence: TGTGCCAGCTCACCACTAGCGGGGGGGCCAAGACAAGGTGAGCAGTTCTTC.